One sample yielded the 26 T cell receptor beta chains listed below, sequenced in a study of Ad26.COV2.S vaccination and SARS-CoV-2 variants. Treatment denoted: approximately 18 received Ad26.COV2.S at low or high dose, single or two shots; about 5 received placebo; per-sample allocation not given. It was on day 63 after the first vaccine or placebo injection that samples were taken. Measured with immunoSEQ multiplex PCR; TCRdb has only the in-frame clones, and not every one. The table lists 440,000 or so clones, around 92% of them singletons, with around 1.8% in the top ten. Specimen: peripheral blood, collected in a trial of Ad26.COV2.S vaccine versus placebo. The receptors stem from a person aged 18-65 years who received the Ad26.COV2.S COVID-19 vaccine or a placebo.

This clone was seen a single time. The rearrangement joins TRBV11-2 to TRBJ2-1; 10 nucleotides line up with TRBD2. In germline, CDR1 is SGHAT, CDR2 FQNNGV. The CDR3 is 15 amino acids. V dropped 4 bases and J dropped 6; count of bases not matched to a gene: 6. For the CDR3, the DNA is TGTGCCAGCAGCTGGAGCGGGGGGGCGGCCAATGAGCAGTTCTTC. Protein sequence: CASSWSGGAANEQFF.

This chain connects TRBV9 to TRBJ2-1, with a tentative D call TRBD2 (6 bases). Trimming removed 2 bases from V and 4 bases from J, with 13 bases in between. The germline V gene encodes CDR1 SGDLS and CDR2 YYNGEE. This CDR3 comprises 15 residues. The CDR3 loop reads CASSVTGGVYNEQFF. CDR3 bases: TGTGCCAGCAGCGTCACTGGCGGGGTGTACAATGAGCAGTTCTTC.

The rearrangement uses TRBV28 and TRBJ2-7; D is unclear. Trimming took off 5 bases at V and 3 bases at J, with 11 bases between the two ends. From germline, CDR1 is MDHEN and CDR2 SYDVKM. The CDR3 has 13 residues. The CDR3 protein is CASSLPGGYEQYF. The CDR3 bases are TGTGCCAGCAGTCTGCCCGGCGGCTACGAGCAGTACTTC.

J is TRBJ2-3 and V is TRBV5-1; 10 positions match TRBD1. J gave up 4 bases and V 0 bases, and 2 bases lay outside the gene matches. This CDR3 has 15 amino acids. The germline CDR1 and CDR2 sequences are SGHRS and YFSETQ. This chain's CDR3 is CASSLETGGADTQYF. DNA of the CDR3: TGCGCCAGCAGCTTGGAGACAGGGGGCGCAGATACGCAGTATTTT. The variable domain in full, completed from reference TRBV5-1 and TRBJ2-3, reads KAGVTQTPRYLIKTRGQQVTLSCSPISGHRSVSWYQQTPGQGLQFLFEYFSETQRNKGNFPGRFSGRQFSNSRSEMNVSTLELGDSALYLCASSLETGGADTQYFGPGTRLTVL.

This rearrangement joins TRBV7-2 to TRBJ2-2; D gene unclear. The CDR3 loop spans 15 amino acids. V gave up 1 base and J gave up 8 bases, with 14 bases separating them. CDR1 SGHTA and CDR2 FQGNSA come from the germline V gene. CDR3 nucleotides: TGTGCCAGCAGCTTAGAGTATGATACGTATGGGGAGCTGTTTTTT. As protein: CASSLEYDTYGELFF.

The V gene is TRBV5-1, the J gene TRBJ1-1; D unclear. V gave up 0 bases and J gave up 1 base, with 10 bases separating them. The CDR3 is 15 amino acids. Germline assignment: CDR1 SGHRS and CDR2 YFSETQ. The CDR3 region is CASSLVPGENTEAFF. CDR3 nucleotide sequence: TGCGCCAGCAGCTTGGTTCCCGGGGAGAACACTGAAGCTTTCTTT.

This rearrangement joins TRBV2 to TRBJ2-5; 7 nucleotides line up with TRBD1. CDR1 is SNHLY and CDR2 is FYNNEI in the germline V gene. The CDR3 has 15 amino acids. Losses at the gene ends were 3 bases for V and 3 bases for J; bases not matched to a gene: 7. CDR3 amino acids: CASSDAGTVEETQYF. The CDR3 DNA reads TGTGCCAGCAGTGACGCAGGGACAGTAGAAGAGACCCAGTACTTC.

The chain is built from TRBV4-1 and TRBJ1-6; TRBD1 might be the D (5 bases). CDR3 length: 15 residues. The germline V gene has CDR1 MGHRA and CDR2 YSYEKL. With 2 bases removed from V and 5 bases from J, the gap between germline ends came to 10 bases. As DNA, the CDR3 is TGCGCCAGCAGCCAACGGACACCGAATAATTCACCCCTCCACTTT. Its protein is CASSQRTPNNSPLHF.

The chain links TRBV15 to TRBJ2-7, with 8 bases lining up with TRBD1. With 6 bases clipped from V and 0 bases from J, the junction kept 4 bases outside the gene matches. The germline V gene has CDR1 LNHNV and CDR2 YYDKDF (reference sequence). The CDR3 has 14 residues. Written as DNA, the CDR3 is TGTGCCACCAGACGGGACAGGACCTCCTACGAGCAGTACTTC. This translates into CATRRDRTSYEQYF.

Worth noting for this clone: The same CDR3 also results from other DNA sequences found in this sample. The chain combines TRBV2 with TRBJ2-7; 10 bases agree with TRBD1. The junction had 11 bases not matched to a gene; V was cut back by 7 bases and J by 2 bases. The CDR3 length is 16 residues. From germline, CDR1 is SNHLY and CDR2 FYNNEI. In DNA form, the CDR3 reads TGTGCCAGCACCCTCGCGTTGACAGGGGGCACCTACGAGCAGTACTTC. It yields the protein CASTLALTGGTYEQYF.

This clone was seen a single time. This chain connects TRBV30 to TRBJ1-1, with 9 bases aligning to TRBD1. The CDR3 sequence is 14 residues long. Looked up from germline, CDR1 is GTSNPN and CDR2 is SVGIG (reference sequence). The V segment lost 5 bases and the J segment 1 base; nucleotides outside the gene matches: 5. Here the CDR3 DNA reads TGTGCCTGGGGGACAGGGAGTAAGAACACTGAAGCTTTCTTT. It encodes CAWGTGSKNTEAFF.

The chain is built from TRBV5-1 and TRBJ1-2, with D unclear. The CDR3 sequence is 14 residues long. The V end was cut by 6 bases, the J end by 1 base, with 13 bases between. CDR1 and CDR2 (germline): SGHRS, YFSETQ. The CDR3 DNA sequence: TGCGCCAGCAACAAGGGCGAACTTAACTATGGCTACACCTTC. Protein product: CASNKGELNYGYTF.

The rearrangement joins TRBV19 to TRBJ1-1; D gene ambiguous. Germline V gives CDR1 LNHDA, CDR2 SQIVND (reference sequence). Trimming shortened V by 3 bases and J by 3 bases, and 8 bases separated the two germline ends. The CDR3 is 13 amino acids. The CDR3, as DNA: TGTGCCAGTAGTATTCCTGGGGACACTGAAGCTTTCTTT. It specifies CASSIPGDTEAFF.

The rearrangement links TRBV27 to TRBJ2-2, with 7 bases fitting TRBD2. Germline values: CDR1 MNHEY, CDR2 SMNVEV (reference sequence). This CDR3 has 16 residues. With V trimmed by 11 bases and J by 4 bases, 16 bases remained unmatched. CDR3 sequence reads: CAQPSGGSFLTGELFF. The CDR3 DNA reads as TGTGCCCAGCCCTCCGGGGGGAGCTTCCTCACCGGGGAGCTGTTTTTT.

The chain has TRBV21-1 and TRBJ2-1; TRBD1, the table's D call, lacks a check against the DNA. TRBV21-1 is reported as a pseudogene. The CDR3 sequence is 14 residues long. The CDR3 coding sequence is TGTGCCAGCAGCTTAAACAGGGAAAGCAATGAGCAGTTCTTC. Its translation: CASSLNRESNEQFF.

This clone was detected once. V and J are TRBV11-2 and TRBJ2-3; 7 bases match TRBD2. The CDR3 runs to 16 residues. The V gene's germline CDR1 is SGHAT and CDR2 FQNNGV. J lost 0 bases, V lost 5 bases, and 8 bases had no gene match. DNA of the CDR3: TGTGCCAGCAGCCCGGGGAGCGGGACTAGCACAGATACGCAGTATTTT. As protein: CASSPGSGTSTDTQYF.

The chain carries TRBV6-5 and TRBJ1-4, with 8 bases matching TRBD1. This CDR3 has 15 residues. Trimming at V came to 6 bases and at J to 8 bases, leaving 11 bases not matched to a gene. The germline V gene encodes CDR1 MNHEY and CDR2 SVGAGI. The CDR3 loop reads CASSRTGQGSEKLFF. The CDR3 bases are TGTGCCAGCAGCCGGACAGGGCAAGGATCCGAAAAACTGTTTTTT.

The rearrangement uses TRBV27 and TRBJ2-1; D is possibly TRBD2 (5 bases). In germline, CDR1 is MNHEY, CDR2 SMNVEV (reference sequence). Deletions cut 7 bases from V and 4 bases from J, with 17 bases between. The CDR3 spans 15 residues. CDR3 loop: CASTKIRTGYNEQFF. CDR3 nucleotides: TGTGCCAGCACGAAGATAAGGACTGGTTACAATGAGCAGTTCTTC.

The chain employs TRBV11-2 and TRBJ1-3; D unclear. The CDR3 extends over 15 amino acids. In germline, CDR1 is SGHAT, CDR2 FQNNGV. The V end lost 5 bases, the J end lost 1 base, and 12 bases lay between the germline ends. The CDR3 DNA is TGTGCCAGCAGCGGGAATCGGATGTCTGGAAACACCATATATTTT. Its protein product is CASSGNRMSGNTIYF.

To note about this clone: Other DNA variants within this sample encode the same CDR3. This sequence joins TRBV18 and TRBJ1-1; no definite D call. Trimming stripped 1 base from V and 1 base from J, with 4 bases between. Per germline, CDR1 KGHSH and CDR2 LQKENI. The CDR3 runs to 13 residues. CDR3 residues: CASSPQGNTEAFF. CDR3 coding DNA: TGTGCCAGCTCACCACAGGGGAACACTGAAGCTTTCTTT.

This chain joins TRBV18 and TRBJ2-7; no definite D call. The CDR3 runs 16 residues. V gave up 3 bases and J gave up 4 bases, with 19 bases separating them. In germline, CDR1 is KGHSH, CDR2 LQKENI. In nucleotides, the CDR3 is TGTGCCAGCTCACCCTTTTCATCCACAATTGGGTACGAGCAGTACTTC. Translation: CASSPFSSTIGYEQYF.

The rearrangement joins TRBV4-3 to TRBJ2-3; 7 bases agree with TRBD1. The ends lost 4 bases at V and 4 bases at J; junction bases unmatched: 8. The CDR3 totals 15 residues. Germline V gene lookup returns CDR1 LGHNA and CDR2 YSLEER. CDR3 in amino acids: CASSPWTGRPDTQYF. CDR3 in DNA: TGCGCCAGCAGCCCCTGGACAGGAAGACCAGATACGCAGTATTTT.

This clone has a single count. This chain uses TRBV24-1 with TRBJ2-3, with 8 nucleotides matching TRBD2. V lost 2 bases to trimming and J lost 0 bases; unmatched junction nucleotides: 9. Germline V lookup: CDR1 KGHDR, CDR2 SFDVKD. The CDR3 covers 18 residues. CDR3 region: CATSDSSGTSSSTDTQYF. The DNA of the CDR3 is TGTGCCACCAGTGATTCCTCCGGGACTAGTAGTAGCACAGATACGCAGTATTTT.

This clone was detected once. V gene TRBV6-6 combines with J gene TRBJ1-6; 7 bases line up with TRBD1. Germline loops: CDR1 MNHNY, CDR2 SVGAGI (reference sequence). J was trimmed by 8 bases and V by 6 bases; bases with no gene match: 10. This CDR3 has 15 residues. CDR3 amino acids: CASSPRQGNYSPLHF. The DNA of the CDR3 is TGTGCCAGCAGCCCGAGACAGGGTAATTATTCACCCCTCCACTTT.

The genes are TRBV7-2 and TRBJ1-3, with a weak D call TRBD1 (5 bases). CDR3 size: 15 residues. CDR1 SGHTA and CDR2 FQGNSA come from the germline V gene. V gave up 5 bases and J gave up 0 bases, with 11 bases separating them. The CDR3 loop reads CASSQGRRSGNTIYF. In nucleotides, the CDR3 is TGTGCCAGCAGCCAGGGACGGCGCTCTGGAAACACCATATATTTT. Complete variable domain (other parts from reference TRBV7-2 and TRBJ1-3): GAGVSQSPSNKVTEKGKDVELRCDPISGHTALYWYRQSLGQGLEFLIYFQGNSAPDKSGLPSDRFSAERTGGSVSTLTIQRTQQEDSAVYLCASSQGRRSGNTIYFGEGSWLTVV.

This clone has only one observation. The J gene is TRBJ1-5, the V gene TRBV15; 7 bases match TRBD1. The CDR3 totals 15 residues. CDR1 and CDR2 from the germline V gene are LNHNV and YYDKDF (reference sequence). V lost 0 bases to trimming and J lost 6 bases; unmatched junction nucleotides: 5. The CDR3 spells CATSRDRAGGQPQHF. CDR3 nucleotide sequence: TGTGCCACCAGCAGAGATAGGGCAGGGGGTCAGCCCCAGCATTTT.